Shown below are 7 T cell receptor beta chains from a single sample sequenced in a study of CD8+ T cells in alopecia areata (dated by TCRdb to the late 2010s). Library prep was done by the immunoSEQ multiplex PCR assay. For TCR sequencing, RNA was extracted from every sample and reverse transcribed into cDNA to serve as template. Drawn from immuneACCESS, this table holds only the in-frame rearrangements with V and J called that TCRdb kept. Clones are partly lost; checked studies trace under half to an unresolved V gene and leave the rest unexplained. This sample lists about 210,000 clones; under 70% were detected once. The leading ten clones occupy more than 1% of the sample. The treatment or condition label for this specimen denotes: oral pan-JAK inhibitor, 5-10 mg twice daily. Sample: CD4+ T cells sorted from blood, taken between weeks 43 and 45, from a patient treated with tofacitinib. These TCRs come from a human donor with alopecia areata.

The CDR3 sequence: CASSDGWGGRDNEQFF. For the CDR3, the DNA is TGTGCCAGCAGCGACGGCTGGGGGGGAAGGGACAATGAGCAGTTCTTC. V is TRBV7-8 and J is TRBJ2-1; TRBD2 agrees at 7 bases. This CDR3 is built from 16 residues. Losses at the gene ends were 5 bases for V and 5 bases for J; bases not matched to a gene: 12. Per germline, CDR1 SGHVS and CDR2 FQNEAQ.

The chain couples TRBV5-6 to TRBJ2-1; the D is unclear. V was clipped by 1 base and J by 9 bases, with 23 bases between them. Germline V gene lookup returns CDR1 SGHDT and CDR2 YYEEEE. The CDR3 totals 17 residues. The CDR3 bases are TGTGCCAGCAGCTTGAATACCCCCAGTTGGGTTGGTGGTGAGCAGTTCTTC. It specifies CASSLNTPSWVGGEQFF.

The V gene is TRBV29-1, the J gene TRBJ1-6; possibly TRBD1 for D (5 bases). V was cut by 5 bases and J by 10 bases, with 12 bases left in between. The CDR3 consists of 12 residues. From germline, CDR1 is SQVTM and CDR2 ANQGSEA. The CDR3: CSVRDGGSPLHF. Here the CDR3 DNA reads TGCAGCGTTAGGGACGGGGGATCACCCCTCCACTTT.

This clone was seen once. This sequence joins TRBV29-1 and TRBJ2-5, with TRBD1 as a possible D gene (6 bases). With 4 bases removed from V and 1 base from J, the gap between germline ends came to 7 bases. CDR3 size: 12 residues. The V gene's germline CDR1 is SQVTM and CDR2 ANQGSEA. CDR3 sequence reads: CSVVQGQETQYF. CDR3 DNA: TGCAGCGTTGTACAGGGCCAAGAGACCCAGTACTTC.

A few counts support this clone. The rearrangement links TRBV29-1 to TRBJ2-7; possibly TRBD1 or TRBD2 for D (5 bases each). V shed 0 bases and J shed 1 base, with 13 bases lying between them. The CDR3 has 15 residues. CDR1 and CDR2 (germline): SQVTM, ANQGSEA. As DNA, the CDR3 is TGCAGCGTTGAAGATGGGGGTGTCACATCCTACGAGCAGTACTTC. It codes for CSVEDGGVTSYEQYF.

The V and J genes are TRBV6-1 and TRBJ1-6, with D perhaps matching TRBD1 (5 bases). CDR1 and CDR2 (germline): MNHNS, SASEGT. V dropped 2 bases and J dropped 9 bases, with 11 bases sitting between them. The CDR3 is made up of 14 amino acids. The CDR3 bases are TGTGCCAGCAGTGAACGGCAGGGTAGTTCACCCCTCCACTTT. Translation gives CASSERQGSSPLHF.

The chain has TRBV5-1 and TRBJ2-6, with TRBD1 matching over 7 bases. This CDR3 is built from 16 residues. The V and J ends lost 2 bases and 0 bases, in that order; junction bases with no gene match: 2. Germline V CDR1 and CDR2: SGHRS, YFSETQ. The DNA for the CDR3 is TGCGCCAGCAGCTTCGGGACAGCCTCTGGGGCCAACGTCCTGACTTTC. This codes for CASSFGTASGANVLTF.